Presented here are 16 T cell receptor beta chains from one specimen sequenced in a study of T cells in narcolepsy. The assay was immunoSEQ multiplex PCR, and TCRdb's table has in-frame clones only and misses some. The top ten clones hold 2.3% of a sample with about 35,000 clones, roughly 77% of them seen once. Sequenced sample: memory (CD45RA-) CD4+ T cells from blood. Receptors were obtained from a human donor in good health.

The chain joins TRBV20-1 to TRBJ2-1, with D possibly matching TRBD1 (6 bases). This CDR3 contains 11 residues. Trimming cost V 7 bases and J 7 bases, with 11 bases left between them. Germline values: CDR1 DFQATT, CDR2 SNEGSKA (reference sequence). The CDR3 sequence is CSGGQGNEQFF. CDR3 DNA: TGCAGTGGAGGGCAGGGGAATGAGCAGTTCTTC.

The DNA for the CDR3 is TGTGCCAGCAGCCCCGGGACAGCCGAGGGGAATGAAAAACTGTTTTTT. Translated, it gives CASSPGTAEGNEKLFF. The chain links TRBV9 to TRBJ1-4; 7 positions agree with TRBD1. The V gene end was trimmed by 4 bases and the J gene end by 5 bases; junction bases not matched to a gene: 11. Germline V gene lookup returns CDR1 SGDLS and CDR2 YYNGEE. The CDR3 is 16 amino acids.

This chain connects TRBV7-2 to TRBJ2-1; D remains unclear. The V end lost 1 base, the J end lost 2 bases, and 9 bases lay between the germline ends. The CDR3 has 15 amino acids. CDR1 is SGHTA and CDR2 is FQGNSA in the germline V gene. The CDR3 nucleotides are TGTGCCAGCAGCTTAGTAAGTCAGACCTACAATGAGCAGTTCTTC. Protein: CASSLVSQTYNEQFF.

The rearrangement links TRBV18 to TRBJ1-1; D remains unclear. V was shortened by 2 bases and J by 4 bases, with 11 bases between the two germline ends. The germline V gene has CDR1 KGHSH and CDR2 LQKENI. This CDR3 is 14 amino acids long. In DNA form, the CDR3 reads TGTGCCAGCTCACCAGCGTCCTTGGGCACTGAAGCTTTCTTT. Its translation: CASSPASLGTEAFF.

The sample holds one count of this clone. The chain uses TRBV29-1 and TRBJ2-3; the match to TRBD2 covers 9 bases. V lost 4 bases, J lost 4 bases, and 6 bases stayed unmatched. The CDR3 totals 14 residues. Germline values: CDR1 SQVTM, CDR2 ANQGSEA. The CDR3 DNA reads as TGCAGCGTTGTTCGGGCGGGAGGGTCAGATACGCAGTATTTT. Residues: CSVVRAGGSDTQYF.

CDR3 nucleotide sequence: TGCAGCGTTGAAATCGGGGCAGCGGAGACCCAGTACTTC. As protein: CSVEIGAAETQYF. The chain uses TRBV29-1 and TRBJ2-5; tentatively, D is TRBD1 or TRBD2 (5 bases each). The CDR3 extends over 13 amino acids. CDR1 SQVTM and CDR2 ANQGSEA come from the germline V gene. Trimming cost V 2 bases and J 5 bases, with 12 bases left between them.

The gene calls are TRBV27 and TRBJ1-1; 8 bases fit TRBD1. Trimming removed 5 bases from V and 4 bases from J; junction bases left unmatched: 12. Germline CDR1 is MNHEY and CDR2 is SMNVEV (reference sequence). The CDR3 runs to 16 residues. CDR3 region: CASSPRPGGAGTEAFF. The CDR3 bases are TGTGCCAGCAGTCCACGCCCAGGGGGCGCGGGCACTGAAGCTTTCTTT.

The chain combines TRBV29-1 with TRBJ2-5, with 7 positions matching TRBD1. CDR3 size: 14 residues. Germline CDR1 and CDR2: SQVTM and ANQGSEA. V trimming: 4 bases; J trimming: 5 bases; junction bases outside the gene matches: 10. The CDR3 nucleotides are TGCAGCGTTGCAGAGGGGACAGTGCTGGAGACCCAGTACTTC. Residues: CSVAEGTVLETQYF.

The genes are TRBV21-1 and TRBJ1-1; the D call TRBD1 from the table was never checked on the DNA. TRBV21-1 is an annotated pseudogene. The CDR3 extends over 15 amino acids. CDR3 residues: CASSGRQGMNTEAFF. The CDR3 region has the DNA TGTGCCAGCAGTGGGAGACAGGGTATGAACACTGAAGCTTTCTTT.

This chain joins TRBV2 and TRBJ1-2; D gene unclear. CDR3 length: 14 residues. Trimming removed 3 bases from V and 0 bases from J, with 8 bases in between. CDR1 is SNHLY, CDR2 FYNNEI, per germline. This chain's CDR3 is CASSDEGSNYGYTF. CDR3 sequence (DNA): TGTGCCAGCAGTGATGAGGGTTCTAACTATGGCTACACCTTC.

V and J are TRBV7-9 and TRBJ1-1; TRBD1 is a possible D gene (6 bases). Germline assignment: CDR1 SEHNR and CDR2 FQNEAQ (reference sequence). The CDR3 length is 15 residues. The V and J ends lost 1 base and 1 base respectively, with 10 bases between them. The CDR3 sequence is CASSLGGGANTEAFF. The CDR3 bases are TGTGCCAGCAGCTTAGGTGGGGGGGCGAACACTGAAGCTTTCTTT.

This rearrangement joins TRBV6-1 to TRBJ2-3, with D possibly TRBD1 on 6 matching bases. Per the germline V gene, CDR1 is MNHNS and CDR2 is SASEGT. The V end lost 10 bases, the J end lost 0 bases, and 14 bases lay between the germline ends. The CDR3 length is 14 residues. The CDR3 loop is CATLVQGSTDTQYF. In nucleotides, the CDR3 is TGTGCCACGCTGGTCCAGGGGAGCACAGATACGCAGTATTTT.

This sequence joins TRBV30 and TRBJ1-5; 10 nucleotides align to TRBD1. The CDR3 has 15 amino acids. The germline gives CDR1 GTSNPN, CDR2 SVGIG (reference sequence). The V and J ends lost 4 bases and 9 bases, in that order; junction bases with no gene match: 12. The CDR3 DNA sequence: TGTGCCTGGACCCACGGGGGACAGGGGCTTAGGCCCCAGCATTTT. Translating it yields CAWTHGGQGLRPQHF.

This clone was observed a single time. The J gene is TRBJ1-6, the V gene TRBV9, with D unclear. Trimming shortened V by 2 bases and J by 7 bases, and 7 bases separated the two germline ends. CDR3 length: 13 residues. Germline loops: CDR1 SGDLS, CDR2 YYNGEE. The CDR3: CASSVGYNSPLHF. CDR3 nucleotides: TGTGCCAGCAGCGTCGGTTACAATTCACCCCTCCACTTT.

J is TRBJ1-4 and V is TRBV29-1, with D possibly matching TRBD1 (5 bases). V was trimmed by 7 bases and J by 0 bases, leaving 6 bases between them. CDR3 length: 12 amino acids. CDR1 and CDR2 from the germline V gene are SQVTM and ANQGSEA. CDR3 region: CSAGTTNEKLFF. For the CDR3, the DNA is TGCAGCGCAGGGACAACTAATGAAAAACTGTTTTTT.

This clone was found a few times. J is TRBJ2-5 and V is TRBV5-6, with 11 positions matching TRBD1. Germline V gene sequence: CDR1 SGHDT, CDR2 YYEEEE. This CDR3 has 15 residues. The junction had 7 bases not matched to a gene; V was cut back by 4 bases and J by 5 bases. DNA for the CDR3: TGTGCCAGCAGCGACGGGACAGGGGGTTGGGAGACCCAGTACTTC. Translating gives CASSDGTGGWETQYF.